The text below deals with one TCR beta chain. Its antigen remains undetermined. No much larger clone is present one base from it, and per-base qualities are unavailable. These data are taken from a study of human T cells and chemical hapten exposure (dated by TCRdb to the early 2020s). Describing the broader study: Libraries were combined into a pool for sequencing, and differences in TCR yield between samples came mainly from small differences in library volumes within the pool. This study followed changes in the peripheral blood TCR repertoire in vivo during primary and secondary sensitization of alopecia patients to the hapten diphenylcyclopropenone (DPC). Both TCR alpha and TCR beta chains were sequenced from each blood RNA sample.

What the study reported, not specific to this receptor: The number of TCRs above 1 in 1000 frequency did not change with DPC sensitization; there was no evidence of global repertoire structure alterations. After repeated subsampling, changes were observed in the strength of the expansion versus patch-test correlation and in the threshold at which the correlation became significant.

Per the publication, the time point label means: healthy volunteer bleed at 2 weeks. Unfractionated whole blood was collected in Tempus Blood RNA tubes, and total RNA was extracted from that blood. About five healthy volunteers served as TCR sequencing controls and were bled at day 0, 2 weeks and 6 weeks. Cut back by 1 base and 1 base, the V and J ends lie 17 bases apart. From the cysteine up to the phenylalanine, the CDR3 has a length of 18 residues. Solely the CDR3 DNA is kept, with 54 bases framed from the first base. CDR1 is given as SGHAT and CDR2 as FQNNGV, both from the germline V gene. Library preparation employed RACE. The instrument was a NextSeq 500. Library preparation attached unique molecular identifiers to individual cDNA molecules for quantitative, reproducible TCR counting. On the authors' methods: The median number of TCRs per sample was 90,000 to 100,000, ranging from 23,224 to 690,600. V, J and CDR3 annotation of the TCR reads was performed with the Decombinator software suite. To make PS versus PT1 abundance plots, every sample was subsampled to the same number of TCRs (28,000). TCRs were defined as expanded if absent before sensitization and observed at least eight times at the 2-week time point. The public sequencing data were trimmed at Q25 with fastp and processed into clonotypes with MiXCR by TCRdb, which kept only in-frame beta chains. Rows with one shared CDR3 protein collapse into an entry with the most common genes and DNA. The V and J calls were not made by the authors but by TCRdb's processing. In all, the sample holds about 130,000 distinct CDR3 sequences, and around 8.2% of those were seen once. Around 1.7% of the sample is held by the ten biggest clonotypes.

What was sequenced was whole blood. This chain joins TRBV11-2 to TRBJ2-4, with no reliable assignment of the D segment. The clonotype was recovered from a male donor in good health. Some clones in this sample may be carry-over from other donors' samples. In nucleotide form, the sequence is TGTGCCAGCAGCTTAGGGCTAACTCGCACTTTGGCCAAAAACATTCAGTACTTC. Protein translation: CASSLGLTRTLAKNIQYF.